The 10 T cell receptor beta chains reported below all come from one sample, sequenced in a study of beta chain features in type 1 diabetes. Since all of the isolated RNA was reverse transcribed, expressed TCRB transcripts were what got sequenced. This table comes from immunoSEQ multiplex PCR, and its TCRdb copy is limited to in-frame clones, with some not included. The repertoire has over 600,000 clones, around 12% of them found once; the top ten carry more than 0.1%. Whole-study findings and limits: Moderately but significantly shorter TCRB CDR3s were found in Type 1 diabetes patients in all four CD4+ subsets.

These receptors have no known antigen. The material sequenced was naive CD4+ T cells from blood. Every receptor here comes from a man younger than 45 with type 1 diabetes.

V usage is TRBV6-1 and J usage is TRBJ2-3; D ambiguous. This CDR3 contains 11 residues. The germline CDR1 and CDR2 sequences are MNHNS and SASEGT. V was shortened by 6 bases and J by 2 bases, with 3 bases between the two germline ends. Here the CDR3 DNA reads TGTGCCAGCAGGCTCACAGATACGCAGTATTTT. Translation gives CASRLTDTQYF.

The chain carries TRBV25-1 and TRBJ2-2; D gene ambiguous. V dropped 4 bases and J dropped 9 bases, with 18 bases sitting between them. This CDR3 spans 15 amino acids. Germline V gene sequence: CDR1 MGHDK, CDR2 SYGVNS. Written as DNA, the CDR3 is TGTGCCAGCAGTGGCCGGACCCTGCCGGTACGGGAGCTGTTTTTT. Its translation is CASSGRTLPVRELFF.

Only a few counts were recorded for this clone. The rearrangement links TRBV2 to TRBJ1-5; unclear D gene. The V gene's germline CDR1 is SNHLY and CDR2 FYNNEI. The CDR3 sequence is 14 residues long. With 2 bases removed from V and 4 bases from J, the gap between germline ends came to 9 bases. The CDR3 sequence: CASSELLDNQPQHF. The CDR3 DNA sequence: TGTGCCAGCAGTGAACTTTTGGATAATCAGCCCCAGCATTTT.

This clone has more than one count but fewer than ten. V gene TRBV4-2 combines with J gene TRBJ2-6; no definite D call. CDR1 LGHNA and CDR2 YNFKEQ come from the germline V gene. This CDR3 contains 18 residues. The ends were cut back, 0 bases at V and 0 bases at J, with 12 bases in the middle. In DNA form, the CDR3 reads TGTGCCAGCAGCCAAGATCGCCGGTTGGGCTCTGGGGCCAACGTCCTGACTTTC. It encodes CASSQDRRLGSGANVLTF.

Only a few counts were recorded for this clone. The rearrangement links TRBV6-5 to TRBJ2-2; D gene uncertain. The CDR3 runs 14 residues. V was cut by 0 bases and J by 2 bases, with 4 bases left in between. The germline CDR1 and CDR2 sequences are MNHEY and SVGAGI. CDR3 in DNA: TGTGCCAGCAGTTACTCCCTAAACACCGGGGAGCTGTTTTTT. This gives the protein CASSYSLNTGELFF.

The chain's CDR3 is CASSLTSGGTDTQYF. The CDR3 DNA follows: TGTGCCAGCAGCTTAACTAGCGGGGGGACAGATACGCAGTATTTT. The gene calls are TRBV7-2 and TRBJ2-3, with 12 bases fitting TRBD2. Germline V gives CDR1 SGHTA, CDR2 FQGNSA. The V and J ends lost 2 bases and 3 bases, in that order; junction bases with no gene match: 0. The CDR3 contains 15 residues. The whole variable domain, filled in from reference TRBV7-2 and TRBJ2-3, reads GAGVSQSPSNKVTEKGKDVELRCDPISGHTALYWYRQSLGQGLEFLIYFQGNSAPDKSGLPSDRFSAERTGGSVSTLTIQRTQQEDSAVYLCASSLTSGGTDTQYFGPGTRLTVL.

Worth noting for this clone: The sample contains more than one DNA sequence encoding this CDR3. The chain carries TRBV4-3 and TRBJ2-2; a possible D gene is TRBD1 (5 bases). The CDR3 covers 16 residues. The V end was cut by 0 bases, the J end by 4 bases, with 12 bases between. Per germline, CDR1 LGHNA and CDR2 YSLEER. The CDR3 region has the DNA TGCGCCAGCAGCCAAGATAAGGGGCCTCTCACCGGGGAGCTGTTTTTT. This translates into CASSQDKGPLTGELFF.

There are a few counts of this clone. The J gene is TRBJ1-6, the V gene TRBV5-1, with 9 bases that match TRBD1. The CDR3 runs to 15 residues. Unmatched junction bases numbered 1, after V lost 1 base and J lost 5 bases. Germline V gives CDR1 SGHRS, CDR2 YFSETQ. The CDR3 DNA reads TGCGCCAGCAGCTTGAGGACAGGGGATAATTCACCCCTCCACTTT. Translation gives CASSLRTGDNSPLHF.

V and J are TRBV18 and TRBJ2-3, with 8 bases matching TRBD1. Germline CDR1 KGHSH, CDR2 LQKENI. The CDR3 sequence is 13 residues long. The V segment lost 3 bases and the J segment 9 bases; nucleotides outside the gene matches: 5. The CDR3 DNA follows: TGTGCCAGCTCACCGCCCCAGGGGGCGACGCAGTATTTT. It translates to CASSPPQGATQYF.

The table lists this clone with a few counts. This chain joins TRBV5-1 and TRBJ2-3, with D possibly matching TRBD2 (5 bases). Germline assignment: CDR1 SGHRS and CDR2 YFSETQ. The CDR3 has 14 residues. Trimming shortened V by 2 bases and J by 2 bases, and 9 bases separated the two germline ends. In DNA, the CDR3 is TGCGCCAGCAGCTTTGAGGGCCCCACAGATACGCAGTATTTT. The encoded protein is CASSFEGPTDTQYF.